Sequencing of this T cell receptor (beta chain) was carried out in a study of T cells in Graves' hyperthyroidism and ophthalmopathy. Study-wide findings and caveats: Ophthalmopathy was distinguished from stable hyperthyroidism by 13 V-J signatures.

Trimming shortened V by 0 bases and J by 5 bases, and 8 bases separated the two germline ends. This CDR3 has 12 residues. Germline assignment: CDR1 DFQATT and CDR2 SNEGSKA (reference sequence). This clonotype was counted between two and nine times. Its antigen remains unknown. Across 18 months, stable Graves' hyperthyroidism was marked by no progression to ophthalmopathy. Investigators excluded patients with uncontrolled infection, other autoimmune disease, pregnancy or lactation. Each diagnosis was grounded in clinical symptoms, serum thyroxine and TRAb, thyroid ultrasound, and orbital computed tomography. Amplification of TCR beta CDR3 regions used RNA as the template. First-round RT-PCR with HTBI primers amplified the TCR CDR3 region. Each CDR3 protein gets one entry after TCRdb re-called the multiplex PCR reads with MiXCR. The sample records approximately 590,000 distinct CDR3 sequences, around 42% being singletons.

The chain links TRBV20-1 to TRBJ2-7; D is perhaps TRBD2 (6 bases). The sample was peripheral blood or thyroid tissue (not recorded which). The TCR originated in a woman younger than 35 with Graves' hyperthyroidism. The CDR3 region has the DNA TGCAGTGCTAGAGAAATAGCGGACGAGCAGTACTTC. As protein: CSAREIADEQYF.